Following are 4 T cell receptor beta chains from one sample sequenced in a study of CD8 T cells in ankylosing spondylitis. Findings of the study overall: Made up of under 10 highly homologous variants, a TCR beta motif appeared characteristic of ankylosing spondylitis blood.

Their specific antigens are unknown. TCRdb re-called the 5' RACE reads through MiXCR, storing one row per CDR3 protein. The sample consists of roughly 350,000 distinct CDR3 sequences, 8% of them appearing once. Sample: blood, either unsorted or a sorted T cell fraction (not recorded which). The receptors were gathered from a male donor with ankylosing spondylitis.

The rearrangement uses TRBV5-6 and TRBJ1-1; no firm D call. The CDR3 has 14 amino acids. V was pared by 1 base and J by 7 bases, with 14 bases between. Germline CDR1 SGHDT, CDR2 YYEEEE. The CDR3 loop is CASSLWWIGSEAFF. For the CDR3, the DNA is TGTGCCAGCAGCTTGTGGTGGATCGGAAGTGAAGCTTTCTTT.

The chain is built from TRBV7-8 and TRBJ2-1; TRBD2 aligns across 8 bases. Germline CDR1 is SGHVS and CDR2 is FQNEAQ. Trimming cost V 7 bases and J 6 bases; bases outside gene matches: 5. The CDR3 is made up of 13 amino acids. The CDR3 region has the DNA TGTGCCAGCACCATCGGGACTAGCAATGAGCAGTTCTTC. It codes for CASTIGTSNEQFF.

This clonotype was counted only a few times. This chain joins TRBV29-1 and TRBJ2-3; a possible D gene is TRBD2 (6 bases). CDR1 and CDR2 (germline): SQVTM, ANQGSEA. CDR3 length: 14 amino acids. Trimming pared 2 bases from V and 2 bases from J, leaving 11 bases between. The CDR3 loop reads CSVEFGGTTDTQYF. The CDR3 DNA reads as TGCAGCGTTGAATTTGGAGGGACCACAGATACGCAGTATTTT.

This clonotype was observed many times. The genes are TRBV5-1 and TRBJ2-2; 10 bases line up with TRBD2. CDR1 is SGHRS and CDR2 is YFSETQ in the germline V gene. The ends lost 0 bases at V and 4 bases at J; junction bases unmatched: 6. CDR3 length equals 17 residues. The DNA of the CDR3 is TGCGCCAGCAGCTTGGCGCCTAGCGGGAGCCCCACCGGGGAGCTGTTTTTT. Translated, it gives CASSLAPSGSPTGELFF.